The clone carrying this TCR beta chain appeared a single time. The entry originates in a study of blood T cell repertoires in COVID-19. TCRdb's table, derived via immunoSEQ multiplex PCR, lists solely in-frame clones and lacks some. The sample lists around 190,000 clones, around 80% occurring once. This sequence originates from a woman in her fifties or sixties with acute or convalescent COVID-19. Sequencing was carried out using peripheral blood.

The DNA of the CDR3 is TGTGCCAGCGGACGCCAGGACAGGAATTCACCCCTCCACTTT. Protein: CASGRQDRNSPLHF. V is TRBV6-5 and J is TRBJ1-6; TRBD1 matches 7 bases. J gave up 7 bases and V 8 bases, and 8 bases lay outside the gene matches. This CDR3 has 14 amino acids. Germline CDR1 MNHEY, CDR2 SVGAGI.